This passage covers 31 T cell receptor beta chains from one sample sequenced in a study of beta chain features in type 1 diabetes. Which antigens these TCRs recognize remains unknown. Every bit of the isolated RNA underwent reverse transcription, so sequencing read expressed TCRB transcripts. Clones were read by immunoSEQ multiplex PCR, and TCRdb kept only the in-frame ones, dropping some. The table includes 330,000 or so clones, roughly 12% detected once. Whole-study findings and limits: Type 1 diabetes patients had TCRB CDR3s that were shorter (moderately but significantly so) in all four CD4+ subsets.

Sequenced: naive CD4+ T cells from blood. Every receptor here comes from a woman in her late teens or twenties with type 1 diabetes.

V and J are TRBV5-1 and TRBJ2-7; D call uncertain. CDR3 length: 13 residues. Germline loops: CDR1 SGHRS, CDR2 YFSETQ. V was pared by 0 bases and J by 3 bases, with 7 bases between. CDR3 amino acids: CASSLGTDYEQYF. For the CDR3, the DNA is TGCGCCAGCAGCTTGGGAACAGACTACGAGCAGTACTTC.

In this sample, this clone turned up a few times. The chain recombines TRBV28 with TRBJ2-7; TRBD1 agrees at 7 bases. The germline V gene encodes CDR1 MDHEN and CDR2 SYDVKM. The CDR3 contains 15 residues. The V and J ends lost 6 bases and 1 base, in that order; junction bases with no gene match: 9. In DNA form, the CDR3 reads TGTGCCAGCAGCCGGTATGAGACAGGGTCCTACGAGCAGTACTTC. Its protein product is CASSRYETGSYEQYF.

The rearrangement uses TRBV9 and TRBJ2-7; 7 bases line up with TRBD1. The CDR3 is made up of 12 amino acids. V lost 0 bases and J lost 8; bases outside the gene matches: 2. Germline V gene lookup returns CDR1 SGDLS and CDR2 YYNGEE. The CDR3 spells CASSVEGQQQYF. The CDR3 DNA follows: TGTGCCAGCAGCGTAGAGGGACAGCAGCAGTACTTC.

In its sample, this clone was seen a few times. The chain recombines TRBV13 with TRBJ2-5; TRBD1 matches at 8 bases. The CDR3 runs to 14 residues. The V segment lost 5 bases and the J segment 3 bases; nucleotides outside the gene matches: 5. Germline V lookup: CDR1 PRHDT, CDR2 FYEKMQ (reference sequence). The CDR3 reads CASSAGQGEETQYF. DNA for the CDR3: TGTGCCAGCAGCGCCGGACAGGGAGAAGAGACCCAGTACTTC.

The gene calls are TRBV7-9 and TRBJ2-7; 9 bases are shared with TRBD2. The CDR3 is made up of 16 amino acids. Per germline, CDR1 SEHNR and CDR2 FQNEAQ (reference sequence). With V trimmed by 7 bases and J by 5 bases, 15 bases remained unmatched. The CDR3 sequence is CASTSGRASGNHEQYF. The CDR3 bases are TGTGCCAGCACCTCCGGGCGGGCTAGCGGGAACCACGAGCAGTACTTC.

The V and J genes are TRBV7-9 and TRBJ2-7; no reliable D call. Per germline, CDR1 SEHNR and CDR2 FQNEAQ (reference sequence). Trimming stripped 1 base from V and 2 bases from J, with 9 bases between. The length of the CDR3 is 14 residues. The CDR3 region is CASSLGGRPYEQYF. In DNA, the CDR3 is TGTGCCAGCAGCTTAGGCGGCCGCCCCTACGAGCAGTACTTC.

This clone was found a few times. This chain links TRBV7-2 with TRBJ1-1, with D hard to call. The germline gives CDR1 SGHTA, CDR2 FQGNSA. V dropped 11 bases and J dropped 4 bases, with 17 bases sitting between them. The CDR3 extends over 13 amino acids. CDR3 nucleotides: TGTGCCTCCGCGGTAATTGACGGCACTGAAGCTTTCTTT. Translating it yields CASAVIDGTEAFF.

This clone was seen only a few times. J is TRBJ2-1 and V is TRBV11-2; D is undetermined. CDR1 SGHAT and CDR2 FQNNGV come from the germline V gene. This CDR3 comprises 14 residues. Trimming removed 3 bases at V and 8 bases at J, with 14 bases between. Written as DNA, the CDR3 is TGTGCCAGCAGCTTTGTTTCCCAGAGGCATGAGCAGTTCTTC. Translating gives CASSFVSQRHEQFF.

This clone was detected only a few times. The chain joins TRBV7-9 to TRBJ1-4; no reliable D call. The CDR3 has 12 amino acids. V was clipped by 7 bases and J by 8 bases, with 11 bases between them. Germline CDR1 is SEHNR and CDR2 is FQNEAQ (reference sequence). CDR3 loop: CASTSNMEKLFF. CDR3 sequence (DNA): TGTGCCAGCACTTCGAACATGGAAAAACTGTTTTTT.

Only a few counts were recorded for this clone. V is TRBV7-2 and J is TRBJ2-1; 11 nucleotides match TRBD2. V lost 6 bases, J lost 0 bases, and 4 bases stayed unmatched. Germline V gives CDR1 SGHTA, CDR2 FQGNSA. The CDR3 totals 16 residues. In DNA form, the CDR3 reads TGTGCCAGCAGACCGACTAGCGGGACCTCCTACAATGAGCAGTTCTTC. Amino acids: CASRPTSGTSYNEQFF. The full variable domain, its missing parts supplied by reference TRBV7-2 and TRBJ2-1, is GAGVSQSPSNKVTEKGKDVELRCDPISGHTALYWYRQSLGQGLEFLIYFQGNSAPDKSGLPSDRFSAERTGGSVSTLTIQRTQQEDSAVYLCASRPTSGTSYNEQFFGPGTRLTVL.

This clone was observed a handful of times. This chain links TRBV4-2 with TRBJ1-2; D might be TRBD1 (6 bases). CDR1 and CDR2 (germline): LGHNA, YNFKEQ. The V gene lost 9 bases and the J gene lost 8 bases, with 13 bases spanning the gap. The CDR3 has 11 residues. The CDR3 loop is CASRDTMGYTF. DNA of the CDR3: TGTGCCAGTCGGGACACCATGGGCTACACCTTC.

This clone was seen more than once but under ten times. This chain uses TRBV11-2 with TRBJ2-1; 7 positions agree with TRBD1. With 3 bases clipped from V and 4 bases from J, the junction kept 15 bases outside the gene matches. This CDR3 is built from 18 residues. Germline values: CDR1 SGHAT, CDR2 FQNNGV. CDR3 amino acids: CASSFFVRGRFGYNEQFF. The CDR3 nucleotides are TGTGCCAGCAGCTTTTTTGTGAGGGGGCGCTTCGGTTACAATGAGCAGTTCTTC.

This clone has a handful of counts. V and J are TRBV2 and TRBJ1-3; 7 positions match TRBD1. The germline V gene has CDR1 SNHLY and CDR2 FYNNEI. Losses at the gene ends were 0 bases for V and 0 bases for J; bases not matched to a gene: 2. The CDR3 is 16 residues long. The CDR3 sequence: CASSEAGTVSGNTIYF. DNA for the CDR3: TGTGCCAGCAGTGAAGCTGGGACAGTCTCTGGAAACACCATATATTTT.

CDR3 sequence reads: CAISDGITDTQYF. CDR3 bases: TGTGCCATCAGTGACGGTATCACAGATACGCAGTATTTT. The chain recombines TRBV10-3 with TRBJ2-3; D is ambiguous. Deletions cut 3 bases from V and 2 bases from J, with 6 bases between. The CDR3 loop spans 13 amino acids. Germline V gene sequence: CDR1 ENHRY, CDR2 SYGVKD.

This clone was seen a few times. The rearrangement links TRBV5-6 to TRBJ2-5; TRBD1 is a possible D gene (6 bases). CDR3 size: 16 residues. The germline gives CDR1 SGHDT, CDR2 YYEEEE. V lost 4 bases and J 5 bases, leaving 21 bases between the germline ends. The CDR3 reads CASSTQLGAGRETQYF. CDR3 in DNA: TGTGCCAGCAGCACACAGCTGGGGGCGGGCCGGGAGACCCAGTACTTC. The full variable domain, with the rest looked up from reference TRBV5-6 and TRBJ2-5, is DAGVTQSPTHLIKTRGQQVTLRCSPKSGHDTVSWYQQALGQGPQFIFQYYEEEERQRGNFPDRFSGHQFPNYSSELNVNALLLGDSALYLCASSTQLGAGRETQYFGPGTRLLVL.

The chain employs TRBV5-1 and TRBJ2-1; D is uncertain. Germline V gene sequence: CDR1 SGHRS, CDR2 YFSETQ. V lost 0 bases and J lost 8, with 12 bases in between. The CDR3 extends over 14 amino acids. CDR3 DNA sequence: TGCGCCAGCAGCTTGGCCGCGGCCAGAGATGAGCAGTTCTTC. This encodes CASSLAAARDEQFF. Drawing the rest from reference TRBV5-1 and TRBJ2-1, the complete variable domain is KAGVTQTPRYLIKTRGQQVTLSCSPISGHRSVSWYQQTPGQGLQFLFEYFSETQRNKGNFPGRFSGRQFSNSRSEMNVSTLELGDSALYLCASSLAAARDEQFFGPGTRLTVL.

In its sample, this clone was seen a few times. The genes are TRBV5-1 and TRBJ2-7; 11 bases are a match to TRBD2. Germline V lookup: CDR1 SGHRS, CDR2 YFSETQ. This CDR3 region has 16 residues. J was trimmed by 0 bases and V by 4 bases; bases with no gene match: 6. The chain's CDR3 is CASSLVLAGASYEQYF. CDR3 bases: TGCGCCAGCAGCCTGGTACTAGCGGGGGCCTCCTACGAGCAGTACTTC.

The rearrangement joins TRBV9 to TRBJ2-1, with 7 bases aligning to TRBD1. The CDR3 contains 15 residues. Germline V gene lookup returns CDR1 SGDLS and CDR2 YYNGEE. V shed 4 bases and J 7 bases; nucleotides not matched to a gene: 11. The CDR3: CASSLRQGTGNEQFF. CDR3 sequence (DNA): TGTGCCAGCAGCCTTCGACAGGGAACGGGGAATGAGCAGTTCTTC. Variable domain in full (rest from reference TRBV9 and TRBJ2-1): DSGVTQTPKHLITATGQRVTLRCSPRSGDLSVYWYQQSLDQGLQFLIQYYNGEERAKGNILERFSAQQFPDLHSELNLSSLELGDSALYFCASSLRQGTGNEQFFGPGTRLTVL.

This chain links TRBV7-8 with TRBJ2-7; 7 bases align to TRBD1. Germline CDR1 and CDR2: SGHVS and FQNEAQ. This CDR3 region has 11 residues. Trimming took 8 bases from V and 4 from J; bases not matched to a gene: 2. CDR3 protein: CASGQEYEQYF. The CDR3 DNA is TGTGCCAGCGGACAGGAATACGAGCAGTACTTC.

V and J are TRBV7-3 and TRBJ2-5, with D perhaps matching TRBD2 (7 bases). Trimming took off 5 bases at V and 5 bases at J, with 15 bases between the two ends. The CDR3 loop spans 14 amino acids. Per germline, CDR1 SGHTA and CDR2 FQGTGA. CDR3 in amino acids: CASSPGGARETQYF. CDR3 coding DNA: TGTGCCAGCAGCCCTGGGGGGGCACGGGAGACCCAGTACTTC. The full variable domain, with the rest looked up from reference TRBV7-3 and TRBJ2-5, is GAGVSQTPSNKVTEKGKYVELRCDPISGHTALYWYRQSLGQGPEFLIYFQGTGAADDSGLPNDRFFAVRPEGSVSTLKIQRTERGDSAVYLCASSPGGARETQYFGPGTRLLVL.

The chain couples TRBV18 to TRBJ2-1; D not resolved. Germline V gives CDR1 KGHSH, CDR2 LQKENI. This CDR3 region has 16 residues. Trimming cost V 0 bases and J 0 bases, with 9 bases left between them. This CDR3 is CASSPPGLSSYNEQFF. Written as DNA, the CDR3 is TGTGCCAGCTCACCACCGGGCCTGAGCTCCTACAATGAGCAGTTCTTC.

This clone was seen a few times. The chain joins TRBV19 to TRBJ1-2, with D possibly TRBD1 on 5 matching bases. Trimming shortened V by 3 bases and J by 1 base, and 12 bases separated the two germline ends. Germline V gene data show CDR1 as LNHDA and CDR2 as SQIVND (reference sequence). The CDR3 runs 15 residues. For the CDR3, the DNA is TGTGCCAGTAGTATGCGGAGCAGGGATAACTATGGCTACACCTTC. This codes for CASSMRSRDNYGYTF. Full variable domain (remainder filled in from reference TRBV19 and TRBJ1-2): DGGITQSPKYLFRKEGQNVTLSCEQNLNHDAMYWYRQDPGQGLRLIYYSQIVNDFQKGDIAEGYSVSREKKESFPLTVTSAQKNPTAFYLCASSMRSRDNYGYTFGSGTRLTVV.

This chain uses TRBV29-1 with TRBJ1-5; TRBD1 is a possible D gene (5 bases). Germline lookup yields CDR1 SQVTM and CDR2 ANQGSEA. V was cut by 6 bases and J by 1 base, with 10 bases left in between. The CDR3 totals 13 residues. The CDR3 DNA is TGCAGCGTGTCTGCAGGGAGCAATCAGCCCCAGCATTTT. The encoded protein is CSVSAGSNQPQHF.

This clone has more than one count but fewer than ten. V is TRBV7-9 and J is TRBJ1-2; no reliable D call. Trimming cost V 2 bases and J 11 bases, with 9 bases left between them. Germline V gene sequence: CDR1 SEHNR, CDR2 FQNEAQ (reference sequence). The CDR3 sequence is 11 residues long. DNA of the CDR3: TGTGCCAGCAGCTTAACCGGGATTTACACCTTC. Its protein is CASSLTGIYTF.

This clone occurred a few times. The chain employs TRBV14 and TRBJ2-1; 12 bases line up with TRBD2. This CDR3 has 16 residues. V lost 4 bases and J lost 4; bases outside the gene matches: 5. Germline-derived CDR1 and CDR2 are SGHDN and FVKESK. The CDR3 DNA sequence: TGTGCCAGCAGCCGACTGACTAGCGGGGGTTACAATGAGCAGTTCTTC. Its protein is CASSRLTSGGYNEQFF.

This clone was seen a handful of times. The chain recombines TRBV5-6 with TRBJ2-1, with 10 positions matching TRBD1. V trimming: 4 bases; J trimming: 3 bases; junction bases outside the gene matches: 7. This CDR3 comprises 16 residues. Germline V gene sequence: CDR1 SGHDT, CDR2 YYEEEE. CDR3 region: CASSRTGTGDYNEQFF. The DNA of the CDR3 is TGTGCCAGCAGCCGCACCGGGACAGGGGACTACAATGAGCAGTTCTTC. Together with reference TRBV5-6 and TRBJ2-1, the CDR3 gives the full variable domain: DAGVTQSPTHLIKTRGQQVTLRCSPKSGHDTVSWYQQALGQGPQFIFQYYEEEERQRGNFPDRFSGHQFPNYSSELNVNALLLGDSALYLCASSRTGTGDYNEQFFGPGTRLTVL.

The rearrangement joins TRBV19 to TRBJ2-7; possibly TRBD1 for D (6 bases). CDR1 is LNHDA and CDR2 is SQIVND in the germline V gene (reference sequence). The CDR3 spans 15 residues. The V and J ends lost 6 bases and 0 bases respectively, with 15 bases between them. CDR3 sequence (DNA): TGTGCCAGTAGGAGACAGGCCTCAGCCTCCTACGAGCAGTACTTC. Protein: CASRRQASASYEQYF.

This clone came up a few times. This chain joins TRBV5-4 and TRBJ1-1; 7 nucleotides align to TRBD1. The CDR3 sequence is 14 residues long. V lost 0 bases and J lost 10; bases outside the gene matches: 9. Germline V gives CDR1 SGHNT, CDR2 YYREEE (reference sequence). The CDR3 DNA reads TGTGCCAGCAGCTTGGCCGGAACAGGGGTTAGAGCTTTCTTT. It codes for CASSLAGTGVRAFF.

The CDR3 DNA follows: TGTGCCAGCAGCTGGGACAGGTCAGCTAACTATGGCTACACCTTC. It is translated as CASSWDRSANYGYTF. The chain joins TRBV2 to TRBJ1-2; 8 bases line up with TRBD1. Germline CDR1 is SNHLY and CDR2 is FYNNEI. V was pared by 6 bases and J by 0 bases, with 6 bases of the junction left unmatched. This CDR3 is built from 15 residues.

Here the CDR3 reads CASSPGTGHNQPQHF. CDR3 DNA: TGTGCCAGCAGCCCCGGGACTGGTCACAATCAGCCCCAGCATTTT. This chain links TRBV9 with TRBJ1-5, with TRBD1 as a possible D gene (5 bases). The ends were cut back, 4 bases at V and 3 bases at J, with 14 bases in the middle. CDR1 and CDR2 from the germline V gene are SGDLS and YYNGEE. This CDR3 is built from 15 residues.

V is TRBV18 and J is TRBJ2-5; TRBD1 aligns across 8 bases. V gave up 0 bases and J gave up 6 bases; unmatched junction bases: 6. Germline CDR1 KGHSH, CDR2 LQKENI. This CDR3 has 15 residues. The CDR3 is CASSPPGQGAKTQYF. The CDR3 bases are TGTGCCAGCTCACCACCGGGGCAGGGGGCGAAGACCCAGTACTTC.